This passage covers 18 T cell receptor beta chains from one sample sequenced in a study of control samples from healthy donors and cancer patients. Data came from immunoSEQ multiplex PCR; TCRdb stores just in-frame clones and leaves some out. The table lists around 250,000 clones, around 80% of them singletons. Sequencing was carried out using PBMCs. These receptor sequences come from a woman in her fifties or sixties with lung cancer.

This chain connects TRBV18 to TRBJ2-7, with D uncertain. Germline assignment: CDR1 KGHSH and CDR2 LQKENI. V was trimmed by 3 bases and J by 4 bases, leaving 10 bases between them. This CDR3 spans 13 amino acids. CDR3 nucleotides: TGTGCCAGCTCACCCCCCGGCCAGTACGAGCAGTACTTC. Protein: CASSPPGQYEQYF.

The genes are TRBV29-1 and TRBJ2-5; D may be TRBD1 (6 bases). V lost 3 bases, J lost 5 bases, and 19 bases lay in between. The CDR3 consists of 15 residues. Germline values: CDR1 SQVTM, CDR2 ANQGSEA. This CDR3 is CSVEVGRGFMETQYF. CDR3 DNA: TGCAGCGTTGAGGTTGGCAGGGGTTTTATGGAGACCCAGTACTTC.

The rearrangement uses TRBV5-4 and TRBJ2-3, with D possibly matching TRBD1 (6 bases). The CDR3 length is 13 residues. The V and J ends lost 7 bases and 1 base respectively, with 10 bases between them. Germline V gene data show CDR1 as SGHNT and CDR2 as YYREEE (reference sequence). The CDR3 sequence: CASGGRGTDTQYF. The CDR3 DNA is TGTGCCAGCGGGGGCAGGGGCACAGATACGCAGTATTTT.

Only one count was recorded for this clone. Other DNA sequences in this sample translate to the same CDR3. V usage is TRBV9 and J usage is TRBJ2-7, with no clear D. Germline V gene sequence: CDR1 SGDLS, CDR2 YYNGEE. The CDR3 loop spans 14 amino acids. V shed 0 bases and J shed 0 bases, with 7 bases lying between them. The CDR3 spells CASSVAANSYEQYF. DNA of the CDR3: TGTGCCAGCAGCGTAGCGGCGAACTCCTACGAGCAGTACTTC. Full variable domain (remainder filled in from reference TRBV9 and TRBJ2-7): DSGVTQTPKHLITATGQRVTLRCSPRSGDLSVYWYQQSLDQGLQFLIQYYNGEERAKGNILERFSAQQFPDLHSELNLSSLELGDSALYFCASSVAANSYEQYFGPGTRLTVT.

The V gene is TRBV9, the J gene TRBJ1-3; TRBD1 matches 8 bases. Trimming removed 0 bases from V and 5 bases from J; junction bases left unmatched: 10. Germline V CDR1 and CDR2: SGDLS, YYNGEE. This CDR3 spans 17 amino acids. DNA of the CDR3: TGTGCCAGCAGCGTAGGTCCGCAGGGGGCATATAGAAACACCATATATTTT. This encodes CASSVGPQGAYRNTIYF. The whole variable domain, remainder taken from reference TRBV9 and TRBJ1-3, is DSGVTQTPKHLITATGQRVTLRCSPRSGDLSVYWYQQSLDQGLQFLIQYYNGEERAKGNILERFSAQQFPDLHSELNLSSLELGDSALYFCASSVGPQGAYRNTIYFGEGSWLTVV.

The J gene is TRBJ2-3, the V gene TRBV30; D might be TRBD2 (6 bases). The germline V and J ends were trimmed by 2 bases and 6 bases, with 21 bases remaining between them. CDR1 is GTSNPN and CDR2 is SVGIG in the germline V gene (reference sequence). CDR3 length equals 16 residues. The CDR3 sequence: CAWSKKTRAVGDTQYF. CDR3 sequence (DNA): TGTGCCTGGAGTAAAAAGACTAGAGCCGTCGGGGATACGCAGTATTTT.

The V call is TRBV11-2, the J call TRBJ2-7, with 10 bases identical to TRBD1. V shed 3 bases, J shed 4 bases, and the junction held 3 bases outside the gene matches. Germline loops: CDR1 SGHAT, CDR2 FQNNGV. The CDR3 sequence is 14 residues long. CDR3 loop: CASSLGQGIYEQYF. CDR3 nucleotide sequence: TGTGCCAGCAGCTTGGGACAGGGGATTTACGAGCAGTACTTC.

The V call is TRBV4-1, the J call TRBJ1-2; TRBD1 is a possible D gene (5 bases). Trimming removed 8 bases from V and 1 base from J, with 14 bases in between. Germline CDR1 reads MGHRA; CDR2 reads YSYEKL. CDR3 length: 14 residues. The CDR3 loop is CASRATVLNYGYTF. The CDR3 DNA sequence: TGCGCCAGCCGGGCGACAGTCCTTAACTATGGCTACACCTTC.

This chain joins TRBV2 and TRBJ1-1; D remains unclear. The CDR3 contains 12 residues. Germline V lookup: CDR1 SNHLY, CDR2 FYNNEI. Trimming removed 4 bases at V and 11 bases at J, with 14 bases between. This chain's CDR3 is CASSAGSGRAFF. Written as DNA, the CDR3 is TGTGCCAGCAGTGCGGGCTCGGGAAGGGCTTTCTTT.

This clone was picked up one time. Other nucleotide sequences in the sample specify the same CDR3. The rearrangement uses TRBV7-9 and TRBJ1-1; D remains unclear. V lost 1 base, J lost 4 bases, and 7 bases lay in between. The CDR3 covers 13 residues. The germline V gene encodes CDR1 SEHNR and CDR2 FQNEAQ (reference sequence). Written as DNA, the CDR3 is TGTGCCAGCAGCTTAGTTGCTGGCACTGAAGCTTTCTTT. Translating gives CASSLVAGTEAFF. Together with reference TRBV7-9 and TRBJ1-1, the CDR3 gives the full variable domain: DTGVSQNPRHKITKRGQNVTFRCDPISEHNRLYWYRQTLGQGPEFLTYFQNEAQLEKSRLLSDRFSAERPKGSFSTLEIQRTEQGDSAMYLCASSLVAGTEAFFGQGTRLTVV.

The CDR3 region is CASSSDGYGYTF. The CDR3 region has the DNA TGTGCCAGTTCGTCTGATGGCTATGGCTACACCTTC. This rearrangement joins TRBV27 to TRBJ1-2; D gene uncertain. V dropped 9 bases and J dropped 4 bases, with 12 bases sitting between them. The CDR3 is made up of 12 amino acids. Germline V CDR1 and CDR2: MNHEY, SMNVEV (reference sequence).

V usage is TRBV9 and J usage is TRBJ1-2, with TRBD1 matching 7 bases. This CDR3 spans 15 amino acids. In germline, CDR1 is SGDLS, CDR2 YYNGEE. V was pared by 4 bases and J by 5 bases, with 11 bases of the junction left unmatched. This CDR3 reads CASSPQGGINYGYTF. As DNA, the CDR3 is TGTGCCAGCAGCCCTCAGGGGGGGATTAATTATGGCTACACCTTC.

The chain carries TRBV18 and TRBJ2-3; no definite D call. Germline V gene data show CDR1 as KGHSH and CDR2 as LQKENI. Trimming removed 6 bases at V and 6 bases at J, with 10 bases between. The CDR3 length is 12 residues. This CDR3 reads CASSPLGDTQYF. CDR3 in DNA: TGTGCCAGCTCCCCTTTGGGCGATACGCAGTATTTT.

As for this clone: Other DNA sequences within the sample encode an identical CDR3. The J gene is TRBJ1-1, the V gene TRBV7-9; 9 positions match TRBD1. The CDR3 is 14 residues long. Germline lookup yields CDR1 SEHNR and CDR2 FQNEAQ (reference sequence). V shed 4 bases and J 4 bases; nucleotides not matched to a gene: 4. The CDR3 DNA reads as TGTGCCAGCAGCTCGGGACAGGGCTCCACTGAAGCTTTCTTT. This codes for CASSSGQGSTEAFF.

This clone was seen only a few times. The chain recombines TRBV2 with TRBJ1-4; D gene unclear. Germline V CDR1 and CDR2: SNHLY, FYNNEI. Trimming stripped 1 base from V and 10 bases from J, with 7 bases between. The CDR3 is 12 residues long. As DNA, the CDR3 is TGTGCCAGCAGTGAAGGGCCGGGAAAACTGTTTTTT. Amino acid sequence: CASSEGPGKLFF.

The rearrangement joins TRBV18 to TRBJ1-1, with D possibly matching TRBD1 (5 bases). CDR3 length equals 16 residues. Germline lookup yields CDR1 KGHSH and CDR2 LQKENI. The V end was cut by 2 bases, the J end by 0 bases, with 13 bases between. The CDR3 DNA reads TGTGCCAGCTCACCAGGGGCGACCCAAATGAACACTGAAGCTTTCTTT. The encoded protein is CASSPGATQMNTEAFF.

As concerns this clone: This sample also contains other DNA sequences that code for the same CDR3. The chain has TRBV10-1 and TRBJ1-1, with D perhaps TRBD1 (5 bases). The CDR3 has 13 residues. V lost 5 bases, J lost 5 bases, and 12 bases lay in between. Germline values: CDR1 WNHNN, CDR2 SYGVQD (reference sequence). CDR3 sequence reads: CASSQGLGTEAFF. The CDR3, as DNA: TGCGCCAGCAGTCAGGGACTGGGAACTGAAGCTTTCTTT.

The genes are TRBV18 and TRBJ1-2, with 7 nucleotides matching TRBD1. Germline loops: CDR1 KGHSH, CDR2 LQKENI. The V and J ends lost 4 bases and 0 bases, in that order; junction bases with no gene match: 5. The CDR3 contains 15 residues. CDR3 bases: TGTGCCAGCTCACTCAGACAGGGATCTAACTATGGCTACACCTTC. Its translation: CASSLRQGSNYGYTF.